These 27 T cell receptor beta chains originate from one sample sequenced in a study of blood T cell repertoires in COVID-19. The assay was immunoSEQ multiplex PCR, and TCRdb's table has in-frame clones only and misses some. The sample shows about 500,000 clones, about 91% of them seen only once. Sequenced: peripheral blood. The receptor set was obtained from a man aged 18 to 35 with COVID-19, enrolled during active disease.

This chain connects TRBV7-8 to TRBJ2-1; 7 bases map to TRBD2. Germline assignment: CDR1 SGHVS and CDR2 FQNEAQ. CDR3 length equals 12 residues. The J segment lost 6 bases and the V segment lost 5 bases, leaving 1 base of the junction unmatched. In DNA, the CDR3 is TGTGCCAGCAGCCAGCGGGGCAATGAGCAGTTCTTC. Translation gives CASSQRGNEQFF.

The V and J genes are TRBV5-1 and TRBJ1-6, with D possibly being TRBD1 (5 bases). Deletions cut 4 bases from V and 8 bases from J, with 19 bases between. There are 16 residues in the CDR3. Germline loops: CDR1 SGHRS, CDR2 YFSETQ. The CDR3: CASSPLGGESDSPLHF. The DNA of the CDR3 is TGCGCCAGCAGCCCATTAGGAGGGGAATCGGATTCACCCCTCCACTTT.

The V call is TRBV11-3, the J call TRBJ2-1; 9 positions match TRBD2. CDR1 and CDR2 (germline): SGHNT, YENEEA. The CDR3 length is 16 residues. V lost 4 bases to trimming and J lost 9 bases; unmatched junction nucleotides: 13. The CDR3 sequence: CASSSEGGGRAGEQFF. CDR3 in DNA: TGTGCCAGCAGCTCGGAGGGTGGCGGGAGGGCCGGTGAGCAGTTCTTC.

This chain connects TRBV11-2 to TRBJ1-4, with 11 bases matching TRBD1. This CDR3 has 15 amino acids. Germline V gene sequence: CDR1 SGHAT, CDR2 FQNNGV. The V segment lost 5 bases and the J segment 7 bases; nucleotides outside the gene matches: 6. The CDR3 here is CASSPRTGGGEKLFF. The CDR3, as DNA: TGTGCCAGCAGCCCGAGGACAGGGGGCGGTGAAAAACTGTTTTTT.

The chain carries TRBV6-4 and TRBJ1-2, with D unresolved. The CDR3 extends over 17 amino acids. The V end was cut by 0 bases, the J end by 4 bases, with 18 bases between. The V gene's germline CDR1 is MRHNA and CDR2 SNTAGT. The CDR3 is CASSDSNKGLWSYGYTF. CDR3 nucleotide sequence: TGTGCCAGCAGTGACTCTAATAAAGGTCTCTGGAGCTATGGCTACACCTTC.

The rearrangement joins TRBV11-2 to TRBJ2-3, with D possibly TRBD2 on 6 matching bases. Trimming removed 5 bases from V and 1 base from J, with 13 bases in between. The CDR3 contains 15 residues. CDR1 and CDR2 from the germline V gene are SGHAT and FQNNGV. CDR3 DNA: TGTGCCAGCAGCACGAGCGGAGGGGGCACAGATACGCAGTATTTT. Residues: CASSTSGGGTDTQYF.

The gene calls are TRBV2 and TRBJ1-1; the D is unclear. Germline V gene lookup returns CDR1 SNHLY and CDR2 FYNNEI. The CDR3 spans 14 residues. Trimming cost V 5 bases and J 1 base, with 11 bases left between them. The CDR3 DNA follows: TGTGCCAGCAGTCCCCAGGCGGGGAACACTGAAGCTTTCTTT. Its translation: CASSPQAGNTEAFF.

V is TRBV5-4 and J is TRBJ2-5, with 9 bases identical to TRBD1. The germline V gene encodes CDR1 SGHNT and CDR2 YYREEE (reference sequence). This CDR3 has 16 residues. The V gene end was trimmed by 3 bases and the J gene end by 2 bases; junction bases not matched to a gene: 8. CDR3 sequence (DNA): TGTGCCAGCAGCTCCGGGACAGGGCCCGGGCAAGAGACCCAGTACTTC. This translates into CASSSGTGPGQETQYF.

The CDR3 DNA sequence: TGTGCCAGCTCACCACCGGAGGGTAATGAGCAGTTCTTC. It encodes CASSPPEGNEQFF. V is TRBV18 and J is TRBJ2-1; TRBD2 is a possible D gene (6 bases). The V end was cut by 0 bases, the J end by 7 bases, with 7 bases between. CDR3 length: 13 amino acids. Germline assignment: CDR1 KGHSH and CDR2 LQKENI. Complete variable domain (other parts from reference TRBV18 and TRBJ2-1): NAGVMQNPRHLVRRRGQEARLRCSPMKGHSHVYWYRQLPEEGLKFMVYLQKENIIDESGMPKERFSAEFPKEGPSILRIQQVVRGDSAAYFCASSPPEGNEQFFGPGTRLTVL.

J is TRBJ2-5 and V is TRBV19; TRBD1 might be the D (6 bases). The V gene lost 4 bases and the J gene lost 4 bases, with 10 bases spanning the gap. This CDR3 comprises 13 residues. Germline CDR1 LNHDA, CDR2 SQIVND (reference sequence). The CDR3: CASSRVGGETQYF. CDR3 nucleotide sequence: TGTGCCAGTAGTAGGGTAGGGGGAGAGACCCAGTACTTC.

This chain links TRBV5-6 with TRBJ1-6, with D possibly TRBD1 on 6 matching bases. Germline values: CDR1 SGHDT, CDR2 YYEEEE. Trimming stripped 0 bases from V and 5 bases from J, with 9 bases between. CDR3 size: 15 residues. This chain's CDR3 is CASSLGGLDNSPLHF. The CDR3 coding sequence is TGTGCCAGCAGCTTGGGGGGGCTGGATAATTCACCCCTCCACTTT.

V is TRBV5-4 and J is TRBJ2-5, with TRBD1 matching over 10 bases. V trimming: 3 bases; J trimming: 5 bases; junction bases outside the gene matches: 13. This CDR3 is built from 17 residues. Germline V gene sequence: CDR1 SGHNT, CDR2 YYREEE (reference sequence). Written as DNA, the CDR3 is TGTGCCAGCAGCTCAAGTCCGGGACAGGGGACGGGGGAGACCCAGTACTTC. Translation: CASSSSPGQGTGETQYF.

V and J are TRBV5-6 and TRBJ2-1, with 11 bases lining up with TRBD2. Germline loops: CDR1 SGHDT, CDR2 YYEEEE. The V segment lost 4 bases and the J segment 0 bases; nucleotides outside the gene matches: 6. The CDR3 spans 17 residues. CDR3 DNA: TGTGCCAGCAGCGGAGGGACTAGCGGACCCTCCTACAATGAGCAGTTCTTC. Its protein is CASSGGTSGPSYNEQFF. The entire variable domain, with the rest obtained from reference TRBV5-6 and TRBJ2-1, is as follows: DAGVTQSPTHLIKTRGQQVTLRCSPKSGHDTVSWYQQALGQGPQFIFQYYEEEERQRGNFPDRFSGHQFPNYSSELNVNALLLGDSALYLCASSGGTSGPSYNEQFFGPGTRLTVL.

V is TRBV6-5 and J is TRBJ1-5; D ambiguous. The CDR3 contains 10 residues. Trimming left V 8 bases short and J 9 bases short, with 8 bases between. Germline loops: CDR1 MNHEY, CDR2 SVGAGI. The CDR3 here is CASGDWPQHF. DNA for the CDR3: TGTGCCAGCGGAGACTGGCCCCAGCATTTT.

The gene calls are TRBV7-2 and TRBJ2-5, with 9 bases lining up with TRBD2. V was pared by 5 bases and J by 2 bases, with 9 bases of the junction left unmatched. CDR3 size: 16 residues. Germline-derived CDR1 and CDR2 are SGHTA and FQGNSA. CDR3 DNA: TGTGCCAGCAGCCCACGACTAGCGGATCTACAAGAGACCCAGTACTTC. This encodes CASSPRLADLQETQYF.

This clone has just one count. The CDR3 spells CASSSGGNEQFF. The CDR3 DNA sequence: TGTGCCAGCAGTTCAGGGGGCAATGAGCAGTTCTTC. This chain links TRBV6-6 with TRBJ2-1, with 7 bases lining up with TRBD1. Trimming at V came to 4 bases and at J to 6 bases, leaving 0 bases not matched to a gene. The germline gives CDR1 MNHNY, CDR2 SVGAGI (reference sequence). CDR3 length: 12 residues.

The chain employs TRBV6-2 or TRBV6-3 and TRBJ1-5, with a possible D match to TRBD1 (6 bases). The V gene lost 0 bases and the J gene lost 4 bases, with 13 bases spanning the gap. The CDR3 consists of 16 residues. Germline V gene sequence: CDR1 MNHEY, CDR2 SVGEGT. The DNA for the CDR3 is TGTGCCAGCAGTTACTCAAATTTGAGGGGGAATCAGCCCCAGCATTTT. Translating gives CASSYSNLRGNQPQHF.

The gene calls are TRBV5-1 and TRBJ2-3; TRBD2 matches 15 bases. The CDR3 is made up of 23 amino acids. Germline CDR1 SGHRS, CDR2 YFSETQ. The ends lost 4 bases at V and 2 bases at J; junction bases unmatched: 23. Written as DNA, the CDR3 is TGCGCCAGCAGCCGACCACCCGGGACTAGCGGGGGGACCCTCCTAATAAACACAGATACGCAGTATTTT. Translation gives CASSRPPGTSGGTLLINTDTQYF.

CDR3 region: CASSERRATGELFF. Written as DNA, the CDR3 is TGCGCCAGCAGTGAGCGGAGGGCGACCGGGGAGCTGTTTTTT. This chain uses TRBV10-1 with TRBJ2-2; weak D call: TRBD2 (6 bases). V lost 2 bases and J lost 5, with 9 bases in between. The length of the CDR3 is 14 residues. CDR1 is WNHNN, CDR2 SYGVQD, per germline (reference sequence).

The V gene is TRBV14, the J gene TRBJ2-7; TRBD1 might be the D (5 bases). The CDR3 runs to 14 residues. Germline V lookup: CDR1 SGHDN, CDR2 FVKESK. Deletions cut 3 bases from V and 2 bases from J, with 11 bases between. In DNA form, the CDR3 reads TGTGCCAGCAGCCATTACCGACAGACCTACGAGCAGTACTTC. Translation gives CASSHYRQTYEQYF.

The chain combines TRBV2 with TRBJ2-2; TRBD2 is a possible D gene (6 bases). V shed 3 bases and J shed 0 bases, with 17 bases lying between them. The length of the CDR3 is 18 residues. From germline, CDR1 is SNHLY and CDR2 FYNNEI. The CDR3 is CASSEVGGDSANTGELFF. CDR3 DNA: TGTGCCAGCAGTGAGGTCGGGGGAGATTCTGCGAACACCGGGGAGCTGTTTTTT. The full variable domain, rest sourced from reference TRBV2 and TRBJ2-2, is EPEVTQTPSHQVTQMGQEVILRCVPISNHLYFYWYRQILGQKVEFLVSFYNNEISEKSEIFDDQFSVERPDGSNFTLKIRSTKLEDSAMYFCASSEVGGDSANTGELFFGEGSRLTVL.

The chain has TRBV4-1 and TRBJ2-6; 14 bases match TRBD2. V lost 4 bases and J lost 0; bases outside the gene matches: 2. Germline lookup yields CDR1 MGHRA and CDR2 YSYEKL. The CDR3 is 18 residues long. The chain's CDR3 is CASSPTSGGASGANVLTF. In DNA form, the CDR3 reads TGCGCCAGCAGCCCGACTAGCGGGGGGGCCTCTGGGGCCAACGTCCTGACTTTC.

This chain links TRBV3-1 (or the pseudogene TRBV3-2) with TRBJ2-1, with TRBD2 matching over 10 bases. CDR3 length equals 17 residues. Germline CDR1 and CDR2: LGHDT and YNNKEL (reference sequence). V trimming: 3 bases; J trimming: 9 bases; junction bases outside the gene matches: 14. The CDR3 nucleotides are TGTGCCAGCAGCCAGTGGGGGATACTAGCGGGGTACGGTGAGCAGTTCTTC. Translating gives CASSQWGILAGYGEQFF.

V usage is TRBV27 and J usage is TRBJ2-2, with D possibly TRBD1 on 5 matching bases. V lost 1 base, J lost 4 bases, and 10 bases lay in between. The CDR3 runs to 15 residues. CDR1 MNHEY and CDR2 SMNVEV come from the germline V gene (reference sequence). In DNA form, the CDR3 reads TGTGCCAGCAGTTTATTCGCAGGGCCCACCGGGGAGCTGTTTTTT. Encoded protein: CASSLFAGPTGELFF.

The CDR3 loop is CASSGQRGYNEQFF. CDR3 nucleotide sequence: TGTGCCAGCAGTGGCCAGCGGGGTTACAATGAGCAGTTCTTC. This rearrangement joins TRBV2 to TRBJ2-1; TRBD2 aligns across 7 bases. The CDR3 has 14 amino acids. V lost 4 bases, J lost 4 bases, and 4 bases stayed unmatched. Germline CDR1 and CDR2: SNHLY and FYNNEI. The full variable domain, with the rest looked up from reference TRBV2 and TRBJ2-1, is EPEVTQTPSHQVTQMGQEVILRCVPISNHLYFYWYRQILGQKVEFLVSFYNNEISEKSEIFDDQFSVERPDGSNFTLKIRSTKLEDSAMYFCASSGQRGYNEQFFGPGTRLTVL.

This sequence joins TRBV6-5 and TRBJ2-2; perhaps TRBD1 as D (6 bases). The CDR3 runs 15 residues. The germline V gene encodes CDR1 MNHEY and CDR2 SVGAGI. Trimming left V 5 bases short and J 4 bases short, with 14 bases between. The CDR3 DNA is TGTGCCAGCAGTCCCCGCACAGGGCCCACCGGGGAGCTGTTTTTT. As protein: CASSPRTGPTGELFF.

This chain joins TRBV30 and TRBJ2-2; the match to TRBD2 covers 7 bases. The length of the CDR3 is 15 residues. Germline V gene sequence: CDR1 GTSNPN, CDR2 SVGIG (reference sequence). V dropped 2 bases and J dropped 1; count of bases not matched to a gene: 4. CDR3 nucleotides: TGTGCCTGGAGTCGACTAGCAGTGAACACCGGGGAGCTGTTTTTT. Translating it yields CAWSRLAVNTGELFF.